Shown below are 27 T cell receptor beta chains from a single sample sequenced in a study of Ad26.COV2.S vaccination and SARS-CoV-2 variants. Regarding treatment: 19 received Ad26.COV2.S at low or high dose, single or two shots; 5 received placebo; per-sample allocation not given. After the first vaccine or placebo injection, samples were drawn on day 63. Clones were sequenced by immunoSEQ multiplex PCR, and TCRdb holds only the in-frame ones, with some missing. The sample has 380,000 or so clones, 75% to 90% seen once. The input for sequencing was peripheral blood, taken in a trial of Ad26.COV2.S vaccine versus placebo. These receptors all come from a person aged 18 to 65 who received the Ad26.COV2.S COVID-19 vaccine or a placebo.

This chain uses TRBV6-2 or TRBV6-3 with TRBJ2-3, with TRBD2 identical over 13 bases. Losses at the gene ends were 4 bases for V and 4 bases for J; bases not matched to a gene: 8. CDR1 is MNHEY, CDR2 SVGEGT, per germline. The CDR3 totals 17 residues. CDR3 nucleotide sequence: TGTGCCAGCAGTTCCGGGACTAGCGGGATAAGGCCAGATACGCAGTATTTT. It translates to CASSSGTSGIRPDTQYF.

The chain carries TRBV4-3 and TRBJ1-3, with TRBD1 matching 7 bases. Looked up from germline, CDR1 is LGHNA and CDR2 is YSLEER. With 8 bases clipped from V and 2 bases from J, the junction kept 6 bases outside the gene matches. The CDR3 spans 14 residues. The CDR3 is CASSNDRAGNTIYF. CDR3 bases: TGCGCCAGCTCCAACGACAGGGCTGGAAACACCATATATTTT.

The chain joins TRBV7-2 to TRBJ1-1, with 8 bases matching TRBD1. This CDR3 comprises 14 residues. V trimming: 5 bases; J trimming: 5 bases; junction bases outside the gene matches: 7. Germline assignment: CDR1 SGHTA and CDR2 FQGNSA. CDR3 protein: CASSQTGEATEAFF. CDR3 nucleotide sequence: TGTGCCAGCAGCCAGACAGGGGAGGCAACTGAAGCTTTCTTT. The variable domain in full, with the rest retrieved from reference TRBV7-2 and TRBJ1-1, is GAGVSQSPSNKVTEKGKDVELRCDPISGHTALYWYRQSLGQGLEFLIYFQGNSAPDKSGLPSDRFSAERTGGSVSTLTIQRTQQEDSAVYLCASSQTGEATEAFFGQGTRLTVV.

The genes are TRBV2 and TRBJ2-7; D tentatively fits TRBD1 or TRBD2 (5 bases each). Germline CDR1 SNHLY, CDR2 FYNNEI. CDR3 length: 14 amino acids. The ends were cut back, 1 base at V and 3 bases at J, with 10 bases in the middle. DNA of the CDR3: TGTGCCAGCAGTGAAGAGAGGGGAAGCTACGAGCAGTACTTC. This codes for CASSEERGSYEQYF.

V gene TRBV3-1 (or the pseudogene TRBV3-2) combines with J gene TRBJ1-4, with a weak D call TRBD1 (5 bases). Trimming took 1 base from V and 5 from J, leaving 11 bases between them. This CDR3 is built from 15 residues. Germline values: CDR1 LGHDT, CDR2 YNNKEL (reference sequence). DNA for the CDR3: TGTGCCAGCAGCCAAGGAGGGGAGAAGAATGAAAAACTGTTTTTT. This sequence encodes CASSQGGEKNEKLFF.

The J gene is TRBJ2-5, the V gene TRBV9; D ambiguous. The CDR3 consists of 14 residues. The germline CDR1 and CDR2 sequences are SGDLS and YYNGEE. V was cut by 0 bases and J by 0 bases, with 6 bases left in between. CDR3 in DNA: TGTGCCAGCAGCGTAGGAACTAACCAAGAGACCCAGTACTTC. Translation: CASSVGTNQETQYF.

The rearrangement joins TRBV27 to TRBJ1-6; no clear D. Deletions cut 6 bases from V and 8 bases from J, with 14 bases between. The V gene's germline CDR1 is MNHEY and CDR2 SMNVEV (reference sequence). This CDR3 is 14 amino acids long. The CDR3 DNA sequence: TGTGCCAGCAGGACGGACGGATTCTATTCACCCCTCCACTTT. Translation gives CASRTDGFYSPLHF.

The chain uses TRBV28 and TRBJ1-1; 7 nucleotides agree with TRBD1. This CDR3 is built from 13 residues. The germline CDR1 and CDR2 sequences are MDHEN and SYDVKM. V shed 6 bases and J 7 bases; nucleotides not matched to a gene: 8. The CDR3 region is CASRPGQLVEAFF. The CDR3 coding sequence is TGTGCCAGCAGACCGGGACAGCTTGTTGAAGCTTTCTTT.

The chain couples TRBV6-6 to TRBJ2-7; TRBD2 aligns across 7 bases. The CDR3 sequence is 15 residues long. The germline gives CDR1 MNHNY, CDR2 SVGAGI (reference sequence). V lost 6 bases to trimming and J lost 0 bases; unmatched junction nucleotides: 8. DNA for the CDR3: TGTGCCAGCAGCGACCGGGACTATCGCTCCTACGAGCAGTACTTC. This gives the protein CASSDRDYRSYEQYF.

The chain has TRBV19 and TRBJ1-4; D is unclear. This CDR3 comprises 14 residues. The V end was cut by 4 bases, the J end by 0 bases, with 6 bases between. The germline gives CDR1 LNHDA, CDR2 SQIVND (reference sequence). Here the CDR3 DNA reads TGTGCCAGTAGTACCGGAGCAACTAATGAAAAACTGTTTTTT. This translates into CASSTGATNEKLFF.

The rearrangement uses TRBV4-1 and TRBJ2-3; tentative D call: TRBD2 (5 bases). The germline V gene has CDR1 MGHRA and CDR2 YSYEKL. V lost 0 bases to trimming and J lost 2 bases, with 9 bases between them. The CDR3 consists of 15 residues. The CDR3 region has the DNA TGCGCCAGCAGCCAAGAAACGGGGTACACAGATACGCAGTATTTT. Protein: CASSQETGYTDTQYF.

The CDR3 DNA reads as TGTGCCAGCAGCCAAGTAGGTGGGACCGGTGAGCAGTTCTTC. It encodes CASSQVGGTGEQFF. V is TRBV14 and J is TRBJ2-1; D is tentatively TRBD1 or TRBD2 (5 bases each). Trimming took 1 base from V and 9 from J, leaving 13 bases between them. This CDR3 has 14 residues. The germline gives CDR1 SGHDN, CDR2 FVKESK.

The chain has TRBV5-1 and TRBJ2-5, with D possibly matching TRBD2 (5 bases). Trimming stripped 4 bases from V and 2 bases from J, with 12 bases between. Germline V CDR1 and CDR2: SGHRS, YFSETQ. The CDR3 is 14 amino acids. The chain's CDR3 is CASSLSGKQETQYF. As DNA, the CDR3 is TGCGCCAGCAGCCTATCGGGGAAACAAGAGACCCAGTACTTC.

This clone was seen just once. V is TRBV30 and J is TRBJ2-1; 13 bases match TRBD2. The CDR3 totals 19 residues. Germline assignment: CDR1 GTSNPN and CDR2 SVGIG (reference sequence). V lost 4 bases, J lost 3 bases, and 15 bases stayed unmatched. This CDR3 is CAWTTTGTSGAFLYNEQFF. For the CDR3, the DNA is TGTGCCTGGACTACGACAGGGACTAGCGGGGCCTTCCTCTACAATGAGCAGTTCTTC. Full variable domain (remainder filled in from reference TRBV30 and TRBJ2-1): SQTIHQWPATLVQPVGSPLSLECTVEGTSNPNLYWYRQAAGRGLQLLFYSVGIGQISSEVPQNLSASRPQDRQFILSSKKLLLSDSGFYLCAWTTTGTSGAFLYNEQFFGPGTRLTVL.

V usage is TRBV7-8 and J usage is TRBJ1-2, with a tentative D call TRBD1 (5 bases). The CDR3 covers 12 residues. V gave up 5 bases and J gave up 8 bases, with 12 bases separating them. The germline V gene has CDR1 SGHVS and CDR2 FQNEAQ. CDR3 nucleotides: TGTGCCAGCAGCCTGGGGCCGGAGGGCTACACCTTC. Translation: CASSLGPEGYTF.

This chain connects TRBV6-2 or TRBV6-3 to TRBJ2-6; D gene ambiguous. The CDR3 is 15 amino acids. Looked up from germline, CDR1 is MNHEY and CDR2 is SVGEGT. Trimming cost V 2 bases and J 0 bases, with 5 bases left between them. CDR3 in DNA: TGTGCCAGCAGTTACGATAGCTCTGGGGCCAACGTCCTGACTTTC. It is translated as CASSYDSSGANVLTF.

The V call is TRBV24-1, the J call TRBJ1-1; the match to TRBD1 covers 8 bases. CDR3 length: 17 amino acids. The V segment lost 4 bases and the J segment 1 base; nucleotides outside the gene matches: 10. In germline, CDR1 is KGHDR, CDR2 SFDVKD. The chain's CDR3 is CATSEAGTGRGNTEAFF. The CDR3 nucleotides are TGTGCCACCAGTGAGGCCGGGACAGGCCGGGGGAACACTGAAGCTTTCTTT.

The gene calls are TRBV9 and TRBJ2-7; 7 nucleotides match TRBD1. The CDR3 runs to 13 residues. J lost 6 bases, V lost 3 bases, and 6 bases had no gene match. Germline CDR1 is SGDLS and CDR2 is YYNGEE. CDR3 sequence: CASSAARGLEQYF. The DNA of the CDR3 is TGTGCCAGCAGCGCTGCGAGGGGGCTCGAGCAGTACTTC.

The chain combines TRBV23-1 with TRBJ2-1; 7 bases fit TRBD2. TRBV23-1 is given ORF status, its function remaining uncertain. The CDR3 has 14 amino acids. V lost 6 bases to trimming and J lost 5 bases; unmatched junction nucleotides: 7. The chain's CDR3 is CASSREEGHNEQFF. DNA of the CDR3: TGCGCCAGCAGCCGGGAGGAGGGGCACAATGAGCAGTTCTTC.

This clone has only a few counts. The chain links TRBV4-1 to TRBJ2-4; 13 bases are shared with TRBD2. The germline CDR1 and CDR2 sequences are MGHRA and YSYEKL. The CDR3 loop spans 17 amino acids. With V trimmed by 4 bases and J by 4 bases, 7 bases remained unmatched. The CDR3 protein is CASSLPRLAGGKNIQYF. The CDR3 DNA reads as TGCGCCAGCAGCCTCCCTCGACTAGCGGGGGGTAAAAACATTCAGTACTTC.

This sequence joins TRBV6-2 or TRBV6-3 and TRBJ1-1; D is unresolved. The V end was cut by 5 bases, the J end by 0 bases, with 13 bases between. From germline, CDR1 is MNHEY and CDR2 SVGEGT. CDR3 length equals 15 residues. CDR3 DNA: TGTGCCAGCAGTACCCAACGGCATATGAACACTGAAGCTTTCTTT. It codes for CASSTQRHMNTEAFF.

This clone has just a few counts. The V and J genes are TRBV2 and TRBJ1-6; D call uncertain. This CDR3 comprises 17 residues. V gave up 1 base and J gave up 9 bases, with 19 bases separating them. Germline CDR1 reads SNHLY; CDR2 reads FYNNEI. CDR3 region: CASSEDEIGFKGSPLHF. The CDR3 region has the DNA TGTGCCAGCAGTGAAGACGAGATAGGTTTTAAGGGTTCACCCCTCCACTTT.

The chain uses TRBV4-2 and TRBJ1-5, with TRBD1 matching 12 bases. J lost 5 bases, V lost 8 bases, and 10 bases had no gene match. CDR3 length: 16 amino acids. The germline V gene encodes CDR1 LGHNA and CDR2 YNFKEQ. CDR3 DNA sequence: TGTGCCAGCGGGACAGGGGGCGGAATGATAGATCAGCCCCAGCATTTT. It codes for CASGTGGGMIDQPQHF.

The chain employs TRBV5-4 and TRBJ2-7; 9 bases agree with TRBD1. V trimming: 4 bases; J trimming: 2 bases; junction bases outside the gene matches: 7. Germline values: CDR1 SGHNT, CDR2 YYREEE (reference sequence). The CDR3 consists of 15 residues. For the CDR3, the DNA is TGTGCCAGCAGCGGACCGGGACAGGGAACCTACGAGCAGTACTTC. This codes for CASSGPGQGTYEQYF.

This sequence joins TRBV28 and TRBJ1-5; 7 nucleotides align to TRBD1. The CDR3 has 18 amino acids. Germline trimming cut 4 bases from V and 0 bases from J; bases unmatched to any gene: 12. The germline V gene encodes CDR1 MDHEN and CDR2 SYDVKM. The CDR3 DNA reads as TGTGCCAGCAGTTCACTCGACAGGGTGGTTTATAGCAATCAGCCCCAGCATTTT. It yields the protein CASSSLDRVVYSNQPQHF.

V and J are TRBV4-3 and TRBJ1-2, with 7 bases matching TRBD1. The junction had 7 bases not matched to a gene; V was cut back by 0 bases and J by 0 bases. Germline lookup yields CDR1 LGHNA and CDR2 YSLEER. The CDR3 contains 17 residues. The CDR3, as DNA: TGCGCCAGCAGCCAAGATGGGACAGCTTTTACTAACTATGGCTACACCTTC. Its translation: CASSQDGTAFTNYGYTF.

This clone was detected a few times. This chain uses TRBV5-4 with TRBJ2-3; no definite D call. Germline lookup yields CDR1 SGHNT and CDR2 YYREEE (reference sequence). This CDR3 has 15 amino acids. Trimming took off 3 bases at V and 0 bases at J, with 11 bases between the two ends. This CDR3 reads CASSSWGESTDTQYF. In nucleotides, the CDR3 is TGTGCCAGCAGCTCGTGGGGTGAAAGCACAGATACGCAGTATTTT.